The 10 T cell receptor beta chains below come from one sample, sequenced in a study of shared clonotypes between healthy human individuals. The method was immunoSEQ multiplex PCR; TCRdb's version includes in-frame clones alone and lacks a portion of them. The sample lists a few million clones, roughly nine tenths occurring once. Sequenced material: naive CD4+ T cells sorted from blood. Subset of the sample: CD45RA+ positively selected. These receptors were collected from a man younger than 30 in good health.

The V gene is TRBV27, the J gene TRBJ1-2; 8 bases are shared with TRBD1. With V trimmed by 4 bases and J by 7 bases, 14 bases remained unmatched. From germline, CDR1 is MNHEY and CDR2 SMNVEV (reference sequence). The CDR3 is 16 residues long. CDR3 in DNA: TGTGCCAGCAGTTCCGGGACAGGATCCCTCAGTGGTGGCTACACCTTC. Protein sequence: CASSSGTGSLSGGYTF.

CDR3 sequence: CASSLSGTAYNEQFF. The CDR3 DNA follows: TGTGCCAGCAGCTTAAGTGGGACCGCTTACAATGAGCAGTTCTTC. This rearrangement joins TRBV7-3 to TRBJ2-1; possibly TRBD1 or TRBD2 for D (5 bases each). The CDR3 length is 15 residues. Germline CDR1 and CDR2: SGHTA and FQGTGA. The V gene lost 1 base and the J gene lost 4 bases, with 11 bases spanning the gap.

The CDR3, as DNA: TGTGCCAGCCTTCGTGGGACGGGAGGCTACGAGCAGTACTTC. Residues: CASLRGTGGYEQYF. The chain uses TRBV6-5 and TRBJ2-7; 7 bases line up with TRBD2. CDR1 and CDR2 (germline): MNHEY, SVGAGI. The CDR3 consists of 14 residues. J lost 3 bases, V lost 8 bases, and 10 bases had no gene match.

This chain joins TRBV9 and TRBJ2-4; 7 bases are shared with TRBD2. V dropped 4 bases and J dropped 7; count of bases not matched to a gene: 14. The CDR3 consists of 16 residues. CDR1 is SGDLS and CDR2 is YYNGEE in the germline V gene. The CDR3 protein is CASSSSLPGRENIQYF. The CDR3 nucleotides read TGTGCCAGCAGCTCCTCTCTGCCGGGGCGGGAGAACATTCAGTACTTC.

The chain combines TRBV5-4 with TRBJ1-2; D remains ambiguous. The CDR3 runs 13 residues. Germline loops: CDR1 SGHNT, CDR2 YYREEE (reference sequence). V dropped 0 bases and J dropped 8 bases, with 11 bases sitting between them. The CDR3 reads CASSLETLTGYTF. As DNA, the CDR3 is TGTGCCAGCAGCTTGGAAACTTTGACCGGCTACACCTTC. Filled out from reference TRBV5-4 and TRBJ1-2, the complete variable domain reads ETGVTQSPTHLIKTRGQQVTLRCSSQSGHNTVSWYQQALGQGPQFIFQYYREEENGRGNFPPRFSGLQFPNYSSELNVNALELDDSALYLCASSLETLTGYTFGSGTRLTVV.

This chain links TRBV2 with TRBJ2-5; 7 bases are shared with TRBD1. Unmatched junction bases numbered 7, after V lost 1 base and J lost 5 bases. The V gene's germline CDR1 is SNHLY and CDR2 FYNNEI. This CDR3 is built from 15 residues. As DNA, the CDR3 is TGTGCCAGCAGTGAAGACTCCGTAGGGGGCGAGACCCAGTACTTC. It translates to CASSEDSVGGETQYF.

This rearrangement joins TRBV6-5 to TRBJ1-4; no clear D gene. Per germline, CDR1 MNHEY and CDR2 SVGAGI. CDR3 length equals 15 residues. V lost 2 bases and J 5 bases, leaving 12 bases between the germline ends. The CDR3 spells CASSYESNRNEKLFF. DNA of the CDR3: TGTGCCAGCAGTTACGAATCGAACAGAAATGAAAAACTGTTTTTT.

The rearrangement joins TRBV30 to TRBJ2-1; tentatively, D is TRBD1 (5 bases). Trimming shortened V by 7 bases and J by 6 bases, and 10 bases separated the two germline ends. The length of the CDR3 is 11 residues. CDR1 and CDR2 (germline): GTSNPN, SVGIG (reference sequence). DNA of the CDR3: TGTGCCTTCTCAGGGTTCAATGAGCAGTTCTTC. Its translation is CAFSGFNEQFF.

The chain uses TRBV11-2 and TRBJ2-5; TRBD2 matches at 7 bases. J lost 5 bases, V lost 0 bases, and 9 bases had no gene match. CDR3 length: 16 amino acids. The V gene's germline CDR1 is SGHAT and CDR2 FQNNGV. CDR3 protein: CASSLDGGVLGETQYF. CDR3 coding DNA: TGTGCCAGCAGCTTAGATGGGGGGGTCCTTGGGGAGACCCAGTACTTC.

The chain uses TRBV5-5 and TRBJ1-4; 7 bases align to TRBD1. Germline CDR1 is SGHKS and CDR2 is YYEKEE (reference sequence). There are 13 residues in the CDR3. V lost 4 bases, J lost 8 bases, and 5 bases stayed unmatched. Here the CDR3 reads CASSPDRDEKLFF. The CDR3 nucleotides read TGTGCCAGCAGCCCCGACAGGGACGAAAAACTGTTTTTT.